This T cell receptor beta chain was documented in a study of blood T cell repertoires in COVID-19 (dated by TCRdb to 2019 to 2021). Context from the whole study: Samples covering the acute and convalescent phases of COVID-19 were provided by collaborators in the United States, Italy and Spain. The prospective study material was composed of cDNA or gDNA derived from T cells, B-cell-depleted T cells, or PBMCs. Where available, HLA class I and class II types were taken from metadata supplied by the sample provider and were not determined by assay-based typing. Nearly every sample came with metadata listing a de-identified subject ID, COVID-19 status, age in years and sex. A freely available public database, intended as a resource for researchers studying the immune response to SARS-CoV-2, is where the repertoires were released. Subjects who had been exposed to COVID-19, were actively infected with it, or had recovered from it provided the deeply sampled blood TCRbeta repertoires that made up the dataset. Samples came from the ongoing ImmuneRACE study (first 160 participants) plus 1,254 subjects from 6 global collaborators. Broad study findings and their caveats: Clinical and demographic metadata were provided uncurated, with the amount varying by source and participant.

Note on this clone: Its target antigen remains unknown. The germline gene is not matched at one end of the junction; a read error may be the cause.

From cysteine to phenylalanine, the CDR3 is 11 amino acids long. The DNA shown is the 33-base CDR3, in frame from base 1. TCRbeta CDR3 regions were amplified from genomic DNA by means of the immunoSEQ Assay, a bias-controlled multiplex PCR. In the source study's methods: Nucleated cell counts per sample were estimated from amplification of reference gene primers within the assay. To quantify the absolute abundance of each unique TCRbeta CDR3 rearrangement, sequence reads were collapsed and filtered. Productive Simpson clonality was computed per sample as the square root of Simpson's diversity index over productive rearrangements. TCRdb took this table from immuneACCESS and kept in-frame rearrangements with V and J called. Such tables lack part of the clones; where checked against another copy, unresolved V genes explain under half of the gap, and the rest is unexplained. That table is the source of V, J and clone size, and D and trimming were worked out from the DNA. The sample data list roughly 250,000 clones, and approximately 83% of these were observed just once. The ten largest clones capture roughly 3.1% of the sample.

Enrolling through a virtual design, the prospective study's participants ranged in age from roughly 18 to 90 years and lived across 20 to 30 United States geographic areas. In the prospective study, cohorts were assigned on the basis of participant-reported clinical history obtained from a screening survey and a study questionnaire. In the prospective study, whole blood, serum and a nasopharyngeal or oropharyngeal swab were collected from each participant by mobile phlebotomists. Over a roughly two-month period, participants in the prospective study had the option of providing additional blood draws and questionnaires. Before DNA extraction, blood samples from the prospective study were shipped at room temperature or frozen.

The sequence links TRBV12-3 or TRBV12-4 to TRBJ1-6; TRBD1 is perhaps the D gene, given 5 matching bases. Material for sequencing was PBMCs or T cells enriched from blood (not recorded which). The TCR sequence derives from a woman in her forties with acute COVID-19. Read as DNA, the sequence is TGTGCCAGCAGTAGAGGACGGACAACCGTCTTT. The translation is CASSRGRTTVF.